The entry below gives a single T cell receptor beta chain sequence along with its context. Original handling: Cell counts per sample came from amplifying reference gene primers. The assay was immunoSEQ multiplex PCR, and TCRdb's table has in-frame clones only and misses some. The V and J calls and clone size come from that table; D and trimming were worked out from the DNA. The repertoire holds some 140,000 clones, with around 81% as singletons. This sample is drawn from a study of blood T cell repertoires in COVID-19. Turning to the study itself: From the United States, Italy and Spain came samples of acute and convalescent COVID-19.

This sequence originates from a woman aged 60-70 years with active or convalescent COVID-19. The sequenced sample consisted of peripheral blood.

CDR3 bases: TGTGCCAGCAGCCCGAGACTAGATGAGGGCTACGAGCAGTACTTC. It translates to CASSPRLDEGYEQYF. This chain links TRBV14 with TRBJ2-7, with D tentatively TRBD2 (6 bases). Germline V gene data show CDR1 as SGHDN and CDR2 as FVKESK. V was shortened by 4 bases and J by 3 bases, with 16 bases between the two germline ends. CDR3 size: 15 residues. The full variable domain, completed using reference TRBV14 and TRBJ2-7, is EAGVTQFPSHSVIEKGQTVTLRCDPISGHDNLYWYRRVMGKEIKFLLHFVKESKQDESGMPNNRFLAERTGGTYSTLKVQPAELEDSGVYFCASSPRLDEGYEQYFGPGTRLTVT.